Presented here are 16 T cell receptor beta chains from one specimen sequenced in a study of response to subunit inactivated influenza vaccine. Using its own MiXCR run on the RT-PCR reads, TCRdb lists one record per CDR3 protein. The sample has approximately 680,000 distinct CDR3 sequences; more than 15% are singletons. Specimen: PBMCs from blood, collected roughly 12 days after vaccination. The receptors stem from a man aged 45-65 years who received an inactivated influenza vaccine.

This clonotype occurred a few times. The chain couples TRBV18 to TRBJ2-6; the D is unclear. CDR3 length: 15 residues. CDR1 and CDR2 from the germline V gene are KGHSH and LQKENI. Trimming removed 5 bases from V and 0 bases from J, with 8 bases in between. The chain's CDR3 is CASSSQDSGANVLTF. CDR3 nucleotides: TGTGCCAGCTCATCTCAGGACTCTGGGGCCAACGTCCTGACTTTC. Full variable domain (remainder filled in from reference TRBV18 and TRBJ2-6): NAGVMQNPRHLVRRRGQEARLRCSPMKGHSHVYWYRQLPEEGLKFMVYLQKENIIDESGMPKERFSAEFPKEGPSILRIQQVVRGDSAAYFCASSSQDSGANVLTFGAGSRLTVL.

This clonotype has just a few counts. V gene TRBV9 combines with J gene TRBJ2-3; tentatively, D is TRBD1 or TRBD2 (6 bases each). The CDR3 totals 14 residues. The V and J ends lost 3 bases and 5 bases respectively, with 13 bases between them. From germline, CDR1 is SGDLS and CDR2 YYNGEE. The chain's CDR3 is CASSGSGAGDTQYF. The CDR3 region has the DNA TGTGCCAGCAGCGGCTCGGGGGCAGGAGATACGCAGTATTTT.

The rearrangement links TRBV20-1 to TRBJ2-5; D unresolved. The CDR3 is 15 amino acids. The germline V gene encodes CDR1 DFQATT and CDR2 SNEGSKA (reference sequence). Trimming pared 3 bases from V and 2 bases from J, leaving 16 bases between. As DNA, the CDR3 is TGCAGTGCTAGGCCCCTATCCGGAGCACAAGAGACCCAGTACTTC. Its translation is CSARPLSGAQETQYF.

In this sample, this clonotype turned up many times. The chain carries TRBV2 and TRBJ2-2; D gene unclear. CDR3 size: 15 residues. V lost 3 bases to trimming and J lost 0 bases, with 8 bases between them. Germline CDR1 is SNHLY and CDR2 is FYNNEI. CDR3 sequence reads: CASSEWTSNTGELFF. The CDR3 DNA reads as TGTGCCAGCAGTGAGTGGACGTCGAACACCGGGGAGCTGTTTTTT.

The gene calls are TRBV6-5 and TRBJ1-6, with 9 nucleotides matching TRBD1. Germline CDR1 is MNHEY and CDR2 is SVGAGI. CDR3 length: 15 residues. The V and J ends lost 1 base and 6 bases, in that order; junction bases with no gene match: 1. CDR3 residues: CASSYWGQGNSPLHF. CDR3 nucleotide sequence: TGTGCCAGCAGTTACTGGGGACAGGGTAATTCACCCCTCCACTTT.

V is TRBV19 and J is TRBJ2-5; no firm D call. Trimming took off 0 bases at V and 5 bases at J, with 10 bases between the two ends. CDR1 and CDR2 from the germline V gene are LNHDA and SQIVND (reference sequence). This CDR3 has 14 amino acids. CDR3 loop: CASSIDLGVETQYF. The CDR3 DNA is TGTGCCAGTAGTATAGATTTAGGCGTGGAGACCCAGTACTTC.

The chain has TRBV5-1 and TRBJ2-5, with TRBD2 matching 9 bases. J lost 4 bases, V lost 0 bases, and 7 bases had no gene match. The germline V gene encodes CDR1 SGHRS and CDR2 YFSETQ. The CDR3 totals 16 residues. This CDR3 reads CASSLGQTSGRETQYF. As DNA, the CDR3 is TGCGCCAGCAGCTTGGGTCAGACTAGCGGTAGAGAGACCCAGTACTTC. The variable domain in full, completed from reference TRBV5-1 and TRBJ2-5, reads KAGVTQTPRYLIKTRGQQVTLSCSPISGHRSVSWYQQTPGQGLQFLFEYFSETQRNKGNFPGRFSGRQFSNSRSEMNVSTLELGDSALYLCASSLGQTSGRETQYFGPGTRLLVL.

In this sample, this clonotype turned up a few times. The gene calls are TRBV6-5 and TRBJ2-3; perhaps TRBD2 as D (6 bases). Looked up from germline, CDR1 is MNHEY and CDR2 is SVGAGI. V was cut by 2 bases and J by 1 base, with 13 bases left in between. The CDR3 loop spans 16 amino acids. The DNA for the CDR3 is TGTGCCAGCAGTTACACGGGCGGGATCCGCACAGATACGCAGTATTTT. As protein: CASSYTGGIRTDTQYF.

The V and J genes are TRBV4-1 and TRBJ1-1, with TRBD1 identical over 8 bases. The V gene's germline CDR1 is MGHRA and CDR2 YSYEKL. Trimming removed 3 bases from V and 8 bases from J; junction bases left unmatched: 8. This CDR3 region has 14 residues. The CDR3 DNA reads as TGCGCCAGCAGCCACCCGACAGGGGCGACCGAAGCTTTCTTT. Translated, it gives CASSHPTGATEAFF.

This chain connects TRBV5-6 to TRBJ2-7; 10 nucleotides agree with TRBD1. V trimming: 1 base; J trimming: 2 bases; junction bases outside the gene matches: 6. The germline CDR1 and CDR2 sequences are SGHDT and YYEEEE. The CDR3 contains 16 residues. The CDR3 DNA reads TGTGCCAGCAGCTTGTTCGGGACAGGGGTAACCTACGAGCAGTACTTC. Amino acids: CASSLFGTGVTYEQYF.

This clonotype was observed a few times. CDR3: CASSQTPGGWYNEQFF. For the CDR3, the DNA is TGTGCCAGCAGCCAAACCCCAGGGGGCTGGTACAATGAGCAGTTCTTC. The chain has TRBV14 and TRBJ2-1; 8 bases agree with TRBD1. V gave up 2 bases and J gave up 4 bases; unmatched junction bases: 7. CDR3 length: 16 amino acids. CDR1 is SGHDN, CDR2 FVKESK, per germline.

This chain links TRBV11-2 with TRBJ2-1; 7 bases are shared with TRBD1. This CDR3 comprises 20 residues. Germline-derived CDR1 and CDR2 are SGHAT and FQNNGV. Losses at the gene ends were 5 bases for V and 0 bases for J; bases not matched to a gene: 19. The CDR3 region is CASSHQTRFRAGGSYNEQFF. CDR3 sequence (DNA): TGTGCCAGCAGCCACCAGACAAGATTTAGGGCAGGGGGCTCCTACAATGAGCAGTTCTTC.

This clonotype was found many times. This rearrangement joins TRBV20-1 to TRBJ2-1, with D hard to call. V was pared by 1 base and J by 7 bases, with 14 bases between. CDR3 length equals 14 residues. Germline V CDR1 and CDR2: DFQATT, SNEGSKA (reference sequence). CDR3 in DNA: TGCAGTGCTAGAGGTTTGTTACAGCAGAATGAGCAGTTCTTC. Translated, it gives CSARGLLQQNEQFF.

A few counts support this clonotype. This chain links TRBV6-1 with TRBJ1-2; 8 bases align to TRBD1. The trim removed 6 bases at V and 5 bases at J, leaving 2 bases unmatched. The CDR3 consists of 12 residues. Germline V CDR1 and CDR2: MNHNS, SASEGT. CDR3 residues: CASRGQEYGYTF. The CDR3 bases are TGTGCCAGCAGGGGACAGGAGTATGGCTACACCTTC.

The J gene is TRBJ2-2, the V gene TRBV6-2 or TRBV6-3, with D uncertain. The germline CDR1 and CDR2 sequences are MNHEY and SVGEGT. This CDR3 is 13 amino acids long. With 2 bases removed from V and 6 bases from J, the gap between germline ends came to 7 bases. Here the CDR3 DNA reads TGTGCCAGCAGTTACAGGCTATCCGGGGAGCTGTTTTTT. As protein: CASSYRLSGELFF.

The V gene is TRBV23-1, the J gene TRBJ2-1; D gene unclear. TRBV23-1 is marked as an open reading frame, function uncertain. The CDR3 extends over 16 amino acids. The ends were cut back, 2 bases at V and 1 base at J, with 12 bases in the middle. CDR3 sequence reads: CASSQEVAFSYNEQFF. DNA of the CDR3: TGCGCCAGCAGTCAAGAGGTAGCTTTTTCCTACAATGAGCAGTTCTTC.